This T cell receptor (beta chain) came from a study of T-cell reconstitution after alpha-beta-depleted transplantation in children. Study outcomes and limitations: Alpha-beta T cells about two months after transplant reportedly derived from several hundred expanded graft clones. Surviving recipient T cells and thymic progenitors produced the high day-60 TCRbeta diversity seen in some patients. Counts and diversity of T cells one year after transplant came mostly from newly produced T cells.

V lost 4 bases and J 6 bases, leaving 14 bases between the germline ends. Germline loops: CDR1 MNHNS, CDR2 SASEGT. The CDR3 runs to 14 residues. This clonotype was counted only a few times. What it recognizes is unknown. Unique molecular identifiers were incorporated into the prepared TCRbeta library. TCRdb used MiXCR to reprocess the PCR reads, holding one entry per CDR3 protein. The table has a few hundred thousand distinct CDR3 sequences, approximately 23% seen once. The J gene is TRBJ2-3, the V gene TRBV6-1; no clear D. This TCR came from a male patient under 18 who had a stem cell transplant for acute lymphoblastic leukemia, so the T cells may come from the graft donor. The specimen was PBMCs, mostly from graft donor cells, collected 180 days after TCRalphabeta/CD19-depleted stem cell transplant. The CDR3 sequence is CASSVTVFMDTQYF. CDR3 sequence (DNA): TGTGCCAGCAGTGTTACGGTTTTTATGGATACGCAGTATTTT.